A selection of T cell receptor beta chains follows, all from one sample in a study of vaccination effects on CD4 cells after COVID-19. Their antigens remain unidentified. Profiling relied on immunoSEQ multiplex PCR, and the TCRdb table lists in-frame clones only, not all of them. The table lists 63,000 or so clones, around 70% of them singletons. The material sequenced was CD4+ T cells from PBMCs cultured with HIV peptides, taken before COVID-19 vaccination. These receptors originate from a human donor who had a prior SARS-CoV-2 infection. Both conserved end residues are part of each CDR3. The D gene is left open where the match is weak. Where a row states a size, it is once, few, many or the class of an expanded clone; other rows omit it.

>TRBV5-1|TRBJ2-1|TRBD2|NA
CASSFSGTYNEQFF
TGCGCCAGCAGCTTCAGCGGGACCTACAATGAGCAGTTCTTC
>TRBV18|TRBJ2-5|TRBD2|NA
CASSPPPSGETQYF
TGTGCCAGCTCACCACCGCCTAGCGGGGAGACCCAGTACTTC
>TRBV5-1|TRBJ2-6|NA|few
CASSLVWQGGNSGANVLTF
TGCGCCAGCAGCTTGGTGTGGCAGGGGGGAAACTCTGGGGCCAACGTCCTGACTTTC
>TRBV7-2|TRBJ2-5|NA|NA
CASSLRGDKETQYF
TGTGCCAGCAGCCTACGTGGGGATAAAGAGACCCAGTACTTC
>TRBV18|TRBJ1-2|NA|NA
CASSRYGGDTVYGYTF
TGTGCCAGCTCACGATACGGGGGTGATACAGTCTATGGCTACACCTTC
>TRBV6-6|TRBJ2-3|NA|NA
CASSYSGADTQYF
TGTGCCAGCAGTTACTCAGGGGCAGATACGCAGTATTTT
>TRBV19|TRBJ2-2|TRBD1|NA
CASSRGTGGIGGELFF
TGTGCCAGTAGTAGGGGGACAGGGGGTATTGGCGGGGAGCTGTTTTTT
>TRBV11-3|TRBJ1-4|NA|NA
CASSLGGPTNEKLFF
TGTGCCAGCAGCTTAGGGGGACCAACTAATGAAAAACTGTTTTTT
>TRBV5-1|TRBJ1-4|NA|NA
CASSPTPNEKLFF
TGCGCCAGCAGCCCGACCCCCAATGAAAAACTGTTTTTT
>TRBV5-1|TRBJ2-3|NA|NA
CASSRRGAGTDTQYF
TGCGCCAGCAGCCGACGGGGGGCCGGCACAGATACGCAGTATTTT
>TRBV20-1|TRBJ1-3|NA|NA
CSASPAAGNTIYF
TGCAGTGCTAGTCCAGCCGCTGGAAACACCATATATTTT
>TRBV9|TRBJ2-1|NA|NA
CASSVGGRGFYNEQFF
TGTGCCAGCAGCGTAGGCGGCAGGGGATTTTACAATGAGCAGTTCTTC
>TRBV11-2|TRBJ1-2|NA|once
CASSPQPNYGYTF
TGTGCCAGCAGCCCGCAACCAAACTATGGCTACACCTTC
>TRBV6-6|TRBJ2-7|NA|few
CASSTLGGQYF
TGTGCCAGCAGTACCCTGGGAGGGCAGTACTTC
>TRBV7-6|TRBJ2-3|NA|few
CASSLDRADTQYF
TGTGCCAGCAGCTTAGACAGGGCAGATACGCAGTATTTT
>TRBV28|TRBJ1-2|NA|NA
CASRNGGGGQINYGYTF
TGTGCCAGCAGGAATGGGGGCGGGGGGCAGATTAACTATGGCTACACCTTC
>TRBV4-2|TRBJ2-7|TRBD1|few
CASSLGTGIYEQYF
TGTGCCAGCAGCCTAGGGACAGGAATCTACGAGCAGTACTTC
>TRBV5-1|TRBJ2-3|NA|many
CASSLDLTRVREYF
TGCGCCAGCAGCTTGGATCTAACCAGGGTGCGGGAGTATTTT
>TRBV9|TRBJ2-7|TRBD2|NA
CASSPTGLAGPTAYEQYF
TGTGCCAGCAGCCCCACGGGACTAGCGGGCCCTACCGCCTACGAGCAGTACTTC